This T cell receptor beta chain was sequenced during a study of blood T cell repertoires in COVID-19. Per the germline V gene, CDR1 is SGHRS and CDR2 is YFSETQ. Trimming removed 4 bases at V and 7 bases at J, with 18 bases between. The CDR3 has 14 residues. Sequencing used immunoSEQ multiplex PCR; TCRdb keeps in-frame clones, though not all of them. This table holds 150,000 or so clones, around 84% found once. The sequencing sample was made of PBMCs or T cells enriched from blood (not recorded which). The TCR originated in a man aged 50 to 60 who had recovered from COVID-19. This rearrangement joins TRBV5-1 to TRBJ2-7; D unresolved. CDR3 sequence reads: CASSQDQAKKEQYF. CDR3 in DNA: TGCGCCAGCAGCCAAGACCAGGCTAAGAAGGAGCAGTACTTC.